The T cell receptor (beta chain) described here comes from a study of cytomegalovirus exposure and HLA in healthy donors. The V gene lost 4 bases and the J gene lost 6 bases, with 6 bases spanning the gap. CDR1 is SGHNT, CDR2 YENEEA, per germline. The CDR3 runs to 12 residues. This clone was picked up a small number of times. Primers: 60 Vbeta forward and 13 Jbeta reverse. Profiled with immunoSEQ multiplex PCR; TCRdb holds only in-frame clones, not every one. The table has 150,000 to 250,000 clones, 65% to 80% seen once. This clonotype was sampled from a woman in her thirties in good health and CMV-seropositive. This sequence joins TRBV11-3 and TRBJ2-2; no definite D call. Input material: PBMCs. This CDR3 is CASSYPAGELFF. Written as DNA, the CDR3 is TGTGCCAGCAGCTATCCCGCCGGGGAGCTGTTTTTT.